The 24 T cell receptor beta chains in this list originate from one sample, sequenced in a study of response to subunit inactivated influenza vaccine. TCRdb re-analysed the RT-PCR reads in MiXCR, keeping a single row per CDR3 protein. There are 700,000 to 800,000 distinct CDR3 sequences in the sample; less than 20% occur only once, and roughly 11% lies in the top ten. Sample: PBMCs from blood, taken about 5 days after vaccination. The source of these receptors is a man in his fifties or sixties who received an inactivated influenza vaccine.

The V and J genes are TRBV2 and TRBJ2-7, with 7 bases that match TRBD2. V dropped 2 bases and J dropped 3; count of bases not matched to a gene: 7. CDR3 length: 15 amino acids. Germline values: CDR1 SNHLY, CDR2 FYNNEI. CDR3 region: CASSEIPSGRYEQYF. The CDR3 bases are TGTGCCAGCAGTGAAATCCCTAGCGGTCGCTACGAGCAGTACTTC.

The V gene is TRBV7-9, the J gene TRBJ1-2; D remains unclear. Trimming cost V 0 bases and J 7 bases, with 6 bases left between them. The CDR3 loop spans 12 amino acids. Germline CDR1 SEHNR, CDR2 FQNEAQ (reference sequence). For the CDR3, the DNA is TGTGCCAGCAGCTTAGCCGAGGTTGGCTACACCTTC. Translated: CASSLAEVGYTF. Variable domain in full (rest from reference TRBV7-9 and TRBJ1-2): DTGVSQNPRHKITKRGQNVTFRCDPISEHNRLYWYRQTLGQGPEFLTYFQNEAQLEKSRLLSDRFSAERPKGSFSTLEIQRTEQGDSAMYLCASSLAEVGYTFGSGTRLTVV.

At least ten counts were recorded for this clonotype. The chain links TRBV7-2 to TRBJ2-5, with D unresolved. V lost 1 base and J lost 4, with 4 bases in between. The CDR3 has 12 amino acids. Germline CDR1 reads SGHTA; CDR2 reads FQGNSA. The DNA of the CDR3 is TGTGCCAGCAGCTTAGATTTAGAGACCCAGTACTTC. It is translated as CASSLDLETQYF.

The genes are TRBV10-3 and TRBJ1-5; no clear D. V lost 3 bases, J lost 4 bases, and 7 bases lay in between. The CDR3 totals 13 residues. Germline V CDR1 and CDR2: ENHRY, SYGVKD. The CDR3 is CAISEGGNQPQHF. The CDR3 nucleotides read TGTGCCATCAGTGAAGGCGGGAATCAGCCCCAGCATTTT.

V usage is TRBV7-2 and J usage is TRBJ1-1; D is unresolved. This CDR3 spans 15 amino acids. Trimming removed 0 bases at V and 1 base at J, with 9 bases between. The germline V gene encodes CDR1 SGHTA and CDR2 FQGNSA. In DNA form, the CDR3 reads TGTGCCAGCAGCTTAGCGCTTGGTACGAACACTGAAGCTTTCTTT. Its translation: CASSLALGTNTEAFF.

J is TRBJ2-5 and V is TRBV4-3; D is unclear. This CDR3 has 15 amino acids. Germline CDR1 LGHNA, CDR2 YSLEER. V dropped 0 bases and J dropped 0 bases, with 8 bases sitting between them. The CDR3 region has the DNA TGCGCCAGCAGCCAAGAGAGGAACCACCAAGAGACCCAGTACTTC. It encodes CASSQERNHQETQYF.

This clonotype occurred many times. The chain recombines TRBV12-3 or TRBV12-4 with TRBJ2-7, with 12 positions matching TRBD2. V dropped 6 bases and J dropped 2; count of bases not matched to a gene: 5. The CDR3 has 15 amino acids. DNA of the CDR3: TGTGCCAGCAGCCCCGGACTAGCGGGGCCCTACGAGCAGTACTTC. It specifies CASSPGLAGPYEQYF.

This clonotype was counted between two and nine times. The chain joins TRBV6-1 to TRBJ2-3, with a weak D call TRBD2 (5 bases). CDR3 length: 14 residues. Germline V gives CDR1 MNHNS, CDR2 SASEGT. Trimming cost V 5 bases and J 1 base, with 10 bases left between them. CDR3 in amino acids: CASSRNGGTDTQYF. The CDR3 nucleotides are TGTGCCAGCAGTCGGAACGGGGGCACAGATACGCAGTATTTT.

Many counts were recorded for this clonotype. The V gene is TRBV12-3 or TRBV12-4, the J gene TRBJ1-2, with D possibly matching TRBD1 (5 bases). The CDR3 spans 13 residues. Deletions cut 5 bases from V and 8 bases from J, with 15 bases between. CDR3 nucleotides: TGTGCCAGCAGTAGGTTGGAGGGGCGCGGCTACACCTTC. This translates into CASSRLEGRGYTF.

This sequence joins TRBV12-3 or TRBV12-4 and TRBJ2-1, with a possible D match to TRBD2 (6 bases). The CDR3 spans 15 residues. The V end was cut by 7 bases, the J end by 0 bases, with 13 bases between. This chain's CDR3 is CASTRGGPSYNEQFF. The CDR3 region has the DNA TGTGCCAGCACCCGGGGAGGCCCCTCCTACAATGAGCAGTTCTTC.

The rearrangement uses TRBV7-3 and TRBJ1-1; a possible D gene is TRBD1 (5 bases). V gave up 5 bases and J gave up 2 bases, with 12 bases separating them. Germline CDR1 reads SGHTA; CDR2 reads FQGTGA. This CDR3 has 14 residues. The CDR3 region is CASSPNGGNTEAFF. The CDR3 DNA reads TGTGCCAGCAGCCCCAACGGGGGAAACACTGAAGCTTTCTTT.

This clonotype was picked up a small number of times. The genes are TRBV6-5 and TRBJ2-5; D possibly corresponds to TRBD1 (6 bases). This CDR3 has 16 residues. Deletions cut 4 bases from V and 2 bases from J, with 17 bases between. Germline V gives CDR1 MNHEY, CDR2 SVGAGI. In DNA, the CDR3 is TGTGCCAGCAGTTTCGGATCCAGGACAGATCAAGAGACCCAGTACTTC. Its translation is CASSFGSRTDQETQYF.

This chain uses TRBV10-3 with TRBJ2-5, with D possibly TRBD1 on 6 matching bases. The CDR3 runs to 17 residues. The V end lost 0 bases, the J end lost 2 bases, and 16 bases lay between the germline ends. Germline V gene lookup returns CDR1 ENHRY and CDR2 SYGVKD. The CDR3 sequence: CAISESNSRTAQETQYF. Written as DNA, the CDR3 is TGTGCCATCAGTGAGTCGAATTCCAGGACAGCGCAAGAGACCCAGTACTTC.

The chain is built from TRBV24-1 and TRBJ2-2; 8 nucleotides agree with TRBD2. Germline CDR1 is KGHDR and CDR2 is SFDVKD. CDR3 size: 14 residues. V was clipped by 5 bases and J by 8 bases; unmatched bases: 6. The CDR3 region has the DNA TGTGCCACCAGTGTCCGGGAGGGCCCAGGGGAGCTGTTTTTT. It specifies CATSVREGPGELFF.

Concerning this clonotype: A much bigger clone sits one base away, suggesting this may be a read error. The conserved closing phenylalanine or tryptophan is absent in this CDR3, likely reflecting a read error. The chain carries TRBV10-2 and TRBJ2-1; the D gene is possibly TRBD1 (6 bases). Germline lookup yields CDR1 WSHSY and CDR2 SAAADI. The CDR3 runs 13 residues. Trimming pared 0 bases from V and 9 bases from J, leaving 9 bases between. The CDR3 sequence: CASSESGAGEQFS. CDR3 sequence (DNA): TGCGCCAGCAGTGAGTCGGGGGCCGGTGAGCAGTTCTCC.

This chain joins TRBV29-1 and TRBJ2-7, with TRBD1 as a possible D gene (6 bases). The CDR3 contains 14 residues. The ends were cut back, 3 bases at V and 2 bases at J, with 14 bases in the middle. The germline gives CDR1 SQVTM, CDR2 ANQGSEA. CDR3 bases: TGCAGCGTTGAGAGGCAGGGGACCACCTACGAGCAGTACTTC. This translates into CSVERQGTTYEQYF.

This clonotype was detected only a few times. The chain has TRBV11-2 and TRBJ2-5; D may be TRBD1 (6 bases). CDR1 is SGHAT, CDR2 FQNNGV, per germline. Trimming cost V 1 base and J 4 bases, with 25 bases left between them. There are 19 residues in the CDR3. Here the CDR3 reads CASSLGFGSAASRGETQYF. CDR3 DNA sequence: TGTGCCAGCAGCTTAGGGTTCGGATCAGCGGCCAGCAGGGGAGAGACCCAGTACTTC.

Many counts were recorded for this clonotype. The V call is TRBV4-3, the J call TRBJ2-1; D not certain. Germline CDR1 is LGHNA and CDR2 is YSLEER. V dropped 1 base and J dropped 6 bases, with 10 bases sitting between them. The CDR3 is 14 amino acids. CDR3 nucleotide sequence: TGCGCCAGCAGCCAAGGTACCGAGCCCAATGAGCAGTTCTTC. Its translation is CASSQGTEPNEQFF.

The rearrangement links TRBV28 to TRBJ1-5; 10 nucleotides align to TRBD1. This CDR3 spans 18 amino acids. V lost 1 base to trimming and J lost 7 bases; unmatched junction nucleotides: 13. Germline V lookup: CDR1 MDHEN, CDR2 SYDVKM. CDR3 DNA sequence: TGTGCCAGCAGTTTATCGGTCGGACTCGGGACAGGGGACCAGCCCCAGCATTTT. The encoded protein is CASSLSVGLGTGDQPQHF.

This clonotype was seen more than once but under ten times. J is TRBJ2-5 and V is TRBV20-1, with unresolved D. The V gene lost 3 bases and the J gene lost 2 bases, with 7 bases spanning the gap. CDR1 and CDR2 (germline): DFQATT, SNEGSKA (reference sequence). The CDR3 has 12 residues. DNA of the CDR3: TGCAGTGCTAGGCACAGTCAAGAGACCCAGTACTTC. It specifies CSARHSQETQYF.

This clonotype was seen more than once but under ten times. The chain employs TRBV6-2 or TRBV6-3 and TRBJ2-1; no definite D call. Germline CDR1 reads MNHEY; CDR2 reads SVGEGT. The CDR3 has 15 residues. The germline V and J ends were trimmed by 5 bases and 10 bases, with 21 bases remaining between them. CDR3 sequence reads: CASSPSLVGPGEQFF. DNA for the CDR3: TGTGCCAGCAGTCCCAGCCTAGTTGGGCCAGGCGAGCAGTTCTTC.

The rearrangement joins TRBV30 to TRBJ1-2; 8 bases are a match to TRBD1. The CDR3 sequence is 13 residues long. After removal of 2 bases from V and 7 bases from J, the junction contained 6 bases not matched to a gene. Per germline, CDR1 GTSNPN and CDR2 SVGIG (reference sequence). The CDR3 DNA is TGTGCCTGGAGTAGACAGGGGTTCTCTGGCTACACCTTC. It encodes CAWSRQGFSGYTF. Supplemented by reference TRBV30 and TRBJ1-2, the full variable domain reads SQTIHQWPATLVQPVGSPLSLECTVEGTSNPNLYWYRQAAGRGLQLLFYSVGIGQISSEVPQNLSASRPQDRQFILSSKKLLLSDSGFYLCAWSRQGFSGYTFGSGTRLTVV.

This clonotype was found a few times. The V gene is TRBV20-1, the J gene TRBJ2-7; maybe TRBD2 (5 bases). Trimming left V 1 base short and J 2 bases short, with 15 bases between. CDR1 is DFQATT and CDR2 is SNEGSKA in the germline V gene (reference sequence). The CDR3 covers 15 residues. The CDR3 reads CSARGGAGITYEQYF. The CDR3 DNA is TGCAGTGCTAGAGGGGGTGCGGGTATTACCTACGAGCAGTACTTC.

This chain uses TRBV6-1 with TRBJ2-6; D unclear. The ends were cut back, 5 bases at V and 2 bases at J, with 13 bases in the middle. Germline CDR1 MNHNS, CDR2 SASEGT. CDR3 length: 16 residues. The CDR3 sequence: CASSPLWSAGANVLTF. The CDR3 nucleotides read TGTGCCAGCAGTCCACTTTGGTCTGCTGGGGCCAACGTCCTGACTTTC.